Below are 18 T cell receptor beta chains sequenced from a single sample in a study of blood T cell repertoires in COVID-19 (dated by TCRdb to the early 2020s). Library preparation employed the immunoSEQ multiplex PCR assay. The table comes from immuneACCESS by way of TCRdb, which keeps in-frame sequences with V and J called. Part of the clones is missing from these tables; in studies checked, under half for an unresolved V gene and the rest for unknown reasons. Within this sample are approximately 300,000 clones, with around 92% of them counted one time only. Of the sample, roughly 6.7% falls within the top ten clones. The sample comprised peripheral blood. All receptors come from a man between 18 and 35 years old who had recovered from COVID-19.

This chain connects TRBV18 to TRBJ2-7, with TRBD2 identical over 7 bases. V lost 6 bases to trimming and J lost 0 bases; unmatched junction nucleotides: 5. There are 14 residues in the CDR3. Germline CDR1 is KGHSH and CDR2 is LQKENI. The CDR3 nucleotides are TGTGCCAGCTCCCCGCGGGAGAGCTCCTACGAGCAGTACTTC. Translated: CASSPRESSYEQYF.

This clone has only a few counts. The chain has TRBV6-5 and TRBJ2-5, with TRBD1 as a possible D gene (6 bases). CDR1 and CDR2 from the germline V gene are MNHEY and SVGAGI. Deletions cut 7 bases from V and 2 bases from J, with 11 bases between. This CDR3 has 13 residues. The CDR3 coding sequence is TGTGCCAGCATCCTAACAGGGCAAGAGACCCAGTACTTC. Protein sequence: CASILTGQETQYF.

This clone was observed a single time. The DNA for the CDR3 is TGTGCCAGCTCACCACCGGGTCGGGATGAGCAGTTCTTC. This encodes CASSPPGRDEQFF. V is TRBV18 and J is TRBJ2-1; D not resolved. The CDR3 is 13 residues long. V was shortened by 0 bases and J by 8 bases, with 8 bases between the two germline ends. Per germline, CDR1 KGHSH and CDR2 LQKENI.

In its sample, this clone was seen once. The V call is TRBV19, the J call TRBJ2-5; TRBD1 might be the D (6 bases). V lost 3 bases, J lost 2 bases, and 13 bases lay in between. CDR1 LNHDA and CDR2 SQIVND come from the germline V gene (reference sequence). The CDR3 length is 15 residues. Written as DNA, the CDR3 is TGTGCCAGTAGTATTTCGGGACAAAGACAAGAGACCCAGTACTTC. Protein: CASSISGQRQETQYF.

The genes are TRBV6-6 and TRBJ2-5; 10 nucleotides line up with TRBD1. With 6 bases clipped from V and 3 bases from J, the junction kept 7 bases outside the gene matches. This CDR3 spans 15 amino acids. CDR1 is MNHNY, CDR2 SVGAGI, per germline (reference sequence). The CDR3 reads CASSTLGQGKETQYF. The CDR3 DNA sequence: TGTGCCAGCAGCACCTTGGGACAGGGGAAAGAGACCCAGTACTTC.

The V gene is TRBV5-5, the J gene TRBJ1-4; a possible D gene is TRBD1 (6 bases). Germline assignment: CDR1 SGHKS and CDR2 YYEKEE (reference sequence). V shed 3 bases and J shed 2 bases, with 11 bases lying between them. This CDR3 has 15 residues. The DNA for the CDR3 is TGTGCCAGCAGCTCCGGACAGTTGACTAATGAAAAACTGTTTTTT. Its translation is CASSSGQLTNEKLFF.

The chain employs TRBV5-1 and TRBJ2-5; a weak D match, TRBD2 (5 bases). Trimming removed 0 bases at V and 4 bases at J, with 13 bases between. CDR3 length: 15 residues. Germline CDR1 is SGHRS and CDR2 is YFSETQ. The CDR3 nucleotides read TGCGCCAGCAGCTTGGTTCAGGCGGCGGGAGAGACCCAGTACTTC. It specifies CASSLVQAAGETQYF.

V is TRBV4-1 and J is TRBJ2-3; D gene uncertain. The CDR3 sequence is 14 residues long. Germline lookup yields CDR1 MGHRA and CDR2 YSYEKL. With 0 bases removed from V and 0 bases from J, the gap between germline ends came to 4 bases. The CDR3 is CASSQETSTDTQYF. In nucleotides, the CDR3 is TGCGCCAGCAGCCAAGAAACAAGCACAGATACGCAGTATTTT.

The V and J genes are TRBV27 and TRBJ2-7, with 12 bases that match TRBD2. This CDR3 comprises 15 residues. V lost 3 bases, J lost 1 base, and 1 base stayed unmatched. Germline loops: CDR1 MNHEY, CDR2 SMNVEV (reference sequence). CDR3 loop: CASSFGLAGSYEQYF. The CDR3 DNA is TGTGCCAGCAGTTTCGGACTAGCGGGATCCTACGAGCAGTACTTC.

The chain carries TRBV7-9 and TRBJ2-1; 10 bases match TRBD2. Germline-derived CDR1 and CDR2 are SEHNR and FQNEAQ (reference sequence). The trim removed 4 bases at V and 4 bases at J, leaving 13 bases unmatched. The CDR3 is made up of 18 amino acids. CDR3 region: CASSSTLPERGGYNEQFF. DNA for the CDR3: TGTGCCAGCAGCTCGACCCTTCCCGAGCGGGGGGGTTACAATGAGCAGTTCTTC.

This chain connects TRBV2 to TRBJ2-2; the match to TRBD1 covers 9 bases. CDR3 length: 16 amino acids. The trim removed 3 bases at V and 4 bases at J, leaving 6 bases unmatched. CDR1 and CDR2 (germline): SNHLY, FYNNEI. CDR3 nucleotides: TGTGCCAGCAGTGAGGGACAGGGAATAATCACCGGGGAGCTGTTTTTT. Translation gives CASSEGQGIITGELFF.

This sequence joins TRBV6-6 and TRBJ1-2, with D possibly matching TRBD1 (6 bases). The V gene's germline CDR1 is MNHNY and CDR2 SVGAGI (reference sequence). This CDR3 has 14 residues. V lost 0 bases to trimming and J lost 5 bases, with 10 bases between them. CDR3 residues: CASSYSTGRYGYTF. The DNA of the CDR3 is TGTGCCAGCAGTTACTCAACAGGGCGGTATGGCTACACCTTC.

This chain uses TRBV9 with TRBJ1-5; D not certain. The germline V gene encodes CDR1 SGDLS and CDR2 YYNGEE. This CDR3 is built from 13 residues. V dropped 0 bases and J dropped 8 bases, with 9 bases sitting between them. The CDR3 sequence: CASSVGGVEPQHF. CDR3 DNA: TGTGCCAGCAGCGTAGGGGGAGTGGAGCCCCAGCATTTT. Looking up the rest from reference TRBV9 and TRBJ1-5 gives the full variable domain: DSGVTQTPKHLITATGQRVTLRCSPRSGDLSVYWYQQSLDQGLQFLIQYYNGEERAKGNILERFSAQQFPDLHSELNLSSLELGDSALYFCASSVGGVEPQHFGDGTRLSIL.

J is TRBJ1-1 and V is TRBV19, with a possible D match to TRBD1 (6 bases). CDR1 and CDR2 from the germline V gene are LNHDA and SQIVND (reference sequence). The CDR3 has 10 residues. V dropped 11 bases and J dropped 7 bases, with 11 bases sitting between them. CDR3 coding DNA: TGTGCCTCCTCAGGGGTTGAAGCTTTCTTT. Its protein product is CASSGVEAFF.

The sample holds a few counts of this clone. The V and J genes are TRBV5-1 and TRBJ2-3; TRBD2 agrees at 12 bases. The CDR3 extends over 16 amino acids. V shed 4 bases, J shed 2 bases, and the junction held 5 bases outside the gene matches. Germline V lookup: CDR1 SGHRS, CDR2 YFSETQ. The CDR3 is CASSPGTSGYTDTQYF. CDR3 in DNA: TGCGCCAGCAGCCCGGGGACTAGCGGGTACACAGATACGCAGTATTTT.

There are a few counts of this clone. The CDR3 DNA follows: TGTGCCAGTGGTATCTCAGGGGTCACCGGGGAGCTGTTTTTT. It codes for CASGISGVTGELFF. This sequence joins TRBV14 and TRBJ2-2; D may be TRBD1 (6 bases). CDR1 and CDR2 (germline): SGHDN, FVKESK. Trimming cost V 9 bases and J 4 bases, with 15 bases left between them. This CDR3 is built from 14 residues.

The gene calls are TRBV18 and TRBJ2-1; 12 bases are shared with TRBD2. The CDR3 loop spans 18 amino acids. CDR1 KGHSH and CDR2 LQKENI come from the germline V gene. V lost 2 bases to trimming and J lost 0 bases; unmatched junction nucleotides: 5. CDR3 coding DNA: TGTGCCAGCTCACCAACTAGCGGGGGGACGAGCTCCTACAATGAGCAGTTCTTC. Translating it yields CASSPTSGGTSSYNEQFF.

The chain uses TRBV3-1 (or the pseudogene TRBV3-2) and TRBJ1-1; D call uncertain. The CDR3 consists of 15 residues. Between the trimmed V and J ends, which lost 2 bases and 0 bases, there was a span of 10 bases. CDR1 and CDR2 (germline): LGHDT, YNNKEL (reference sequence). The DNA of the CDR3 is TGTGCCAGCAGCCAATGGACGGACTTGAACACTGAAGCTTTCTTT. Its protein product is CASSQWTDLNTEAFF.